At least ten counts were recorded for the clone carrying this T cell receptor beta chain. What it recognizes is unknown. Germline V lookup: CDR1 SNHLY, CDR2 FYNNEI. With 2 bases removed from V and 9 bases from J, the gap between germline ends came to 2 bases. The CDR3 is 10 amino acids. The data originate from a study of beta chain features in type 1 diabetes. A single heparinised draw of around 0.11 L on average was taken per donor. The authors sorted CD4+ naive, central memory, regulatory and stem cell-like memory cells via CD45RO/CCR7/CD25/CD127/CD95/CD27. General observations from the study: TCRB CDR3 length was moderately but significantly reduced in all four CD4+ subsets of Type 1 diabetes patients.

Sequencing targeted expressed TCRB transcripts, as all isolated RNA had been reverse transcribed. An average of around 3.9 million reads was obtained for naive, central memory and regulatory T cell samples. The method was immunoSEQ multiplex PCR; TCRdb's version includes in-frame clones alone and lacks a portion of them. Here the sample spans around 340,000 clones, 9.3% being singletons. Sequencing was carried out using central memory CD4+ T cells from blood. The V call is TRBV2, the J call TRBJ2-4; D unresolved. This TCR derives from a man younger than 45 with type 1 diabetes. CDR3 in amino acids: CASSESIQYF. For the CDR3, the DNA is TGTGCCAGCAGTGAAAGCATTCAGTACTTC.